The 12 T cell receptor beta chains reported below all come from one sample, sequenced in a study of blood T cells in healthy people across ages. Next came a second PCR, run for about 7 to 12 cycles, which used a sample-barcoded 5' primer along with a J-beta primer mix. TCRdb recomputed calls from the 5' RACE reads with MiXCR, one row per CDR3 protein. The sample yields hundreds of thousands of distinct CDR3 sequences, approximately 52% seen once. Sequencing input: blood. These receptors came from an elderly woman in good health.

This chain links TRBV4-2 with TRBJ1-2; D unclear. V lost 1 base to trimming and J lost 8 bases, with 14 bases between them. The germline gives CDR1 LGHNA, CDR2 YNFKEQ. CDR3 size: 14 residues. CDR3 region: CASSQAARLWGYTF. The CDR3, as DNA: TGTGCCAGCAGCCAAGCGGCCCGACTTTGGGGCTACACCTTC.

This clonotype occurred many times. CDR3 in DNA: TGCGCCAGCAGCTGGGACAAACCAAACTATGGCTACACCTTC. This sequence encodes CASSWDKPNYGYTF. The genes are TRBV5-1 and TRBJ1-2, with a weak D call TRBD1 (6 bases). There are 14 residues in the CDR3. In germline, CDR1 is SGHRS, CDR2 YFSETQ. The ends were cut back, 3 bases at V and 2 bases at J, with 11 bases in the middle. The entire variable domain, with the rest obtained from reference TRBV5-1 and TRBJ1-2, is as follows: KAGVTQTPRYLIKTRGQQVTLSCSPISGHRSVSWYQQTPGQGLQFLFEYFSETQRNKGNFPGRFSGRQFSNSRSEMNVSTLELGDSALYLCASSWDKPNYGYTFGSGTRLTVV.

About this clonotype: A much larger clone differs from this one at a single base, so this may be a read error. This sequence joins TRBV5-1 and TRBJ2-5; no clear D. The CDR3 contains 14 residues. Trimming left V 3 bases short and J 0 bases short, with 9 bases between. Germline V CDR1 and CDR2: SGHRS, YFSETQ. The CDR3 nucleotides are TGCGCCAGCAGCTGGATCCCGGACCAAGAGACCCAGTACTTC. It encodes CASSWIPDQETQYF.

This clonotype was seen a few times. The chain couples TRBV7-8 to TRBJ2-1; D may match TRBD1 or TRBD2 (5 bases each). This CDR3 spans 14 amino acids. From germline, CDR1 is SGHVS and CDR2 FQNEAQ. Trimming left V 4 bases short and J 4 bases short, with 11 bases between. The CDR3 sequence is CASSSQGRYNEQFF. CDR3 nucleotides: TGTGCCAGCAGCTCCCAGGGACGATACAATGAGCAGTTCTTC.

The chain uses TRBV7-9 and TRBJ2-1; D may be TRBD2 (5 bases). CDR3 size: 15 residues. The V gene lost 1 base and the J gene lost 4 bases, with 11 bases spanning the gap. Germline CDR1 SEHNR, CDR2 FQNEAQ (reference sequence). The CDR3 region is CASSLVTGRYNEQFF. In nucleotides, the CDR3 is TGTGCCAGCAGCTTAGTGACGGGAAGATACAATGAGCAGTTCTTC.

This clonotype has more than one count but fewer than ten. V is TRBV5-6 and J is TRBJ2-7, with no clear D. This CDR3 is built from 13 residues. The V end lost 0 bases, the J end lost 4 bases, and 8 bases lay between the germline ends. Germline V gives CDR1 SGHDT, CDR2 YYEEEE. The CDR3, as DNA: TGTGCCAGCAGCTTGGGACAAGTATACGAGCAGTACTTC. This codes for CASSLGQVYEQYF.

The V gene is TRBV5-1, the J gene TRBJ2-7; TRBD2 might be the D (7 bases). Germline loops: CDR1 SGHRS, CDR2 YFSETQ. The CDR3 contains 14 residues. Trimming pared 4 bases from V and 5 bases from J, leaving 16 bases between. In nucleotides, the CDR3 is TGCGCCAGCAGCCCCCGGTGGGGGGGCAACGAGCAGTACTTC. It yields the protein CASSPRWGGNEQYF.

This clonotype was recorded a few times. The chain is built from TRBV7-2 and TRBJ1-6; TRBD1 agrees at 7 bases. V lost 6 bases to trimming and J lost 9 bases; unmatched junction nucleotides: 8. Germline V gives CDR1 SGHTA, CDR2 FQGNSA. The CDR3 has 14 residues. The CDR3 DNA reads TGTGCCAGCAGTAACAGGGGATTTGGTTCACCCCTCCACTTT. Translating it yields CASSNRGFGSPLHF.

This sequence joins TRBV28 and TRBJ2-3; D may be TRBD2 (6 bases). Germline assignment: CDR1 MDHEN and CDR2 SYDVKM. Trimming left V 3 bases short and J 5 bases short, with 12 bases between. The CDR3 contains 14 residues. The CDR3 DNA reads TGTGCCAGCAGTTTTCCGGGGGTTAGAGATACGCAGTATTTT. Translating gives CASSFPGVRDTQYF. The full variable domain, with the rest looked up from reference TRBV28 and TRBJ2-3, is DVKVTQSSRYLVKRTGEKVFLECVQDMDHENMFWYRQDPGLGLRLIYFSYDVKMKEKGDIPEGYSVSREKKERFSLILESASTNQTSMYLCASSFPGVRDTQYFGPGTRLTVL.

The chain joins TRBV29-1 to TRBJ2-3; 10 positions agree with TRBD2. The germline V gene encodes CDR1 SQVTM and CDR2 ANQGSEA. This CDR3 region has 15 residues. The trim removed 5 bases at V and 4 bases at J, leaving 9 bases unmatched. The CDR3 loop is CSVLQLAGRSDTQYF. In nucleotides, the CDR3 is TGCAGCGTTTTGCAACTAGCGGGACGCTCAGATACGCAGTATTTT.

In this sample, this clonotype turned up many times. CDR3 DNA sequence: TGCGCCAGCAGCTTGGCGCTGGACGACTACGAGCAGTACTTC. Its translation is CASSLALDDYEQYF. V is TRBV5-1 and J is TRBJ2-7; D gene unclear. CDR1 and CDR2 (germline): SGHRS, YFSETQ. This CDR3 is 14 amino acids long. Between the trimmed V and J ends, which lost 0 bases and 3 bases, there was a span of 10 bases.

CDR3 protein: CASAGTGSLNEQFF. The DNA of the CDR3 is TGTGCCAGCGCAGGGACAGGGAGTCTCAATGAGCAGTTCTTC. The chain couples TRBV6-2 or TRBV6-3 to TRBJ2-1, with TRBD1 matching over 9 bases. The junction had 8 bases not matched to a gene; V was cut back by 8 bases and J by 6 bases. This CDR3 comprises 14 residues. CDR1 is MNHEY and CDR2 is SVGEGT in the germline V gene.